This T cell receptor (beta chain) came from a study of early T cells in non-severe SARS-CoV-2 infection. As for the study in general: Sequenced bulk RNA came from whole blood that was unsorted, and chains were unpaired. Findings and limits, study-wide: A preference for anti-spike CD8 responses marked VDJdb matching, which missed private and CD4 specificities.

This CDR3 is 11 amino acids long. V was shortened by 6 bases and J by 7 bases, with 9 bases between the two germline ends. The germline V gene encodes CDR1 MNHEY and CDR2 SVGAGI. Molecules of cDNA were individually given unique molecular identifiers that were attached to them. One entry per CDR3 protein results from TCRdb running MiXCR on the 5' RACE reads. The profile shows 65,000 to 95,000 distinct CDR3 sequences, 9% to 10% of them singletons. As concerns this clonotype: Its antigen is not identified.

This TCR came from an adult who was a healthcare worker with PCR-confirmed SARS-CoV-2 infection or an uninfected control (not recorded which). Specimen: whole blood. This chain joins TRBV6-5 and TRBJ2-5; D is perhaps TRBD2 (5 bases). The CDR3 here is CASRHSGTQYF. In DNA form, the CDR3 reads TGTGCCAGCAGACACAGCGGGACCCAGTACTTC.